These 6 T cell receptor beta chains were sequenced from one sample in a study of T cells after posttransplantation cyclophosphamide. The data were produced by immunoSEQ multiplex PCR, yet TCRdb's version contains in-frame clones alone and is incomplete. The sample holds about 44,000 clones, and no clone turns up only once. Sequencing used PBMCs. These receptors all stem from a man aged 35-49 years in good health, CMV-negative, and a related stem cell transplant donor.

This clone was detected ten times or more. V is TRBV11-2 and J is TRBJ2-7; 12 bases match TRBD2. Germline V gives CDR1 SGHAT, CDR2 FQNNGV. CDR3 length equals 16 residues. Trimming cost V 5 bases and J 0 bases; bases outside gene matches: 5. CDR3: CASSTPLAGGSYEQYV. The CDR3 coding sequence is TGTGCCAGCAGCACTCCACTAGCGGGAGGCTCCTACGAGCAGTACGTC.

This clone occurred many times. The chain combines TRBV2 with TRBJ2-1, with 9 bases lining up with TRBD2. V lost 4 bases and J lost 9; bases outside the gene matches: 13. The CDR3 extends over 16 amino acids. The germline gives CDR1 SNHLY, CDR2 FYNNEI. CDR3 protein: CASSGISGRSRSEQFF. CDR3 DNA: TGTGCCAGCAGTGGTATTAGCGGGAGAAGTCGGTCTGAGCAGTTCTTC.

At least ten counts were recorded for this clone. V usage is TRBV7-2 and J usage is TRBJ1-2; the D gene is possibly TRBD1 (5 bases). Germline assignment: CDR1 SGHTA and CDR2 FQGNSA. V shed 5 bases and J shed 8 bases, with 15 bases lying between them. The CDR3 spans 13 residues. CDR3 bases: TGTGCCAGCAGCCCAGCGACAGTGGTCGGCTACACCTTC. Translated, it gives CASSPATVVGYTF.

This clone was detected ten times or more. This rearrangement joins TRBV29-1 to TRBJ2-1; TRBD2 agrees at 11 bases. The CDR3 sequence is 15 residues long. Germline V gene lookup returns CDR1 SQVTM and CDR2 ANQGSEA. V dropped 3 bases and J dropped 9; count of bases not matched to a gene: 10. The CDR3 loop is CSVEQIGLAGGEQFF. DNA for the CDR3: TGCAGCGTTGAGCAGATTGGACTAGCGGGCGGTGAGCAGTTCTTC.

This clone has ten or more counts. The V and J genes are TRBV6-6 and TRBJ1-1; 8 nucleotides match TRBD1. Germline CDR1 reads MNHNY; CDR2 reads SVGAGI (reference sequence). The V gene end was trimmed by 6 bases and the J gene end by 7 bases; junction bases not matched to a gene: 7. The CDR3 length is 13 residues. For the CDR3, the DNA is TGTGCCAGCAGCATCGGACAGGGCGGTGAAGCTTTCTTT. Amino acids: CASSIGQGGEAFF.

This clone was seen a handful of times. The chain links TRBV19 to TRBJ2-1; perhaps TRBD2 as D (5 bases). The CDR3 spans 15 residues. Trimming removed 3 bases at V and 5 bases at J, with 14 bases between. Germline V gene lookup returns CDR1 LNHDA and CDR2 SQIVND (reference sequence). The DNA for the CDR3 is TGTGCCAGTAGTATTATGGCGGCGGGCGACAATGAGCAGTTCTTC. This gives the protein CASSIMAAGDNEQFF.